The clone carrying this TCR beta chain was recorded many times. Its antigen is as yet unknown. The source of the sample is a study of T cell repertoires in cytomegalovirus infection. Study information: The public TCR beta signatures pointed to both CMV infection and matching HLA type. Findings and limits, study-wide: Across the ex vivo response, the dominant clonotypes were HLA-C-restricted CMV-specific TCR beta clonotypes. The cumulative frequency of public TCR beta families identified carriers of CMV plus the relevant HLA.

This CDR3 has 15 amino acids. Germline V lookup: CDR1 DFQATT, CDR2 SNEGSKA (reference sequence). Trimming at V came to 2 bases and at J to 4 bases, leaving 6 bases not matched to a gene. In TCRdb, the reads were re-called with MiXCR into one record per CDR3 protein. The table lists roughly 300,000 distinct CDR3 sequences, roughly 23% of them singletons. Sequencing was performed on PBMCs. This sequence was found in a human donor in good health (CMV status not recorded). Some clones in this sample may be carry-over from other donors' samples. The rearrangement uses TRBV20-1 and TRBJ2-2, with 8 bases fitting TRBD1. CDR3 residues: CSARKQGAGTGELFF. DNA of the CDR3: TGCAGTGCTAGAAAGCAGGGGGCCGGCACCGGGGAGCTGTTTTTT.